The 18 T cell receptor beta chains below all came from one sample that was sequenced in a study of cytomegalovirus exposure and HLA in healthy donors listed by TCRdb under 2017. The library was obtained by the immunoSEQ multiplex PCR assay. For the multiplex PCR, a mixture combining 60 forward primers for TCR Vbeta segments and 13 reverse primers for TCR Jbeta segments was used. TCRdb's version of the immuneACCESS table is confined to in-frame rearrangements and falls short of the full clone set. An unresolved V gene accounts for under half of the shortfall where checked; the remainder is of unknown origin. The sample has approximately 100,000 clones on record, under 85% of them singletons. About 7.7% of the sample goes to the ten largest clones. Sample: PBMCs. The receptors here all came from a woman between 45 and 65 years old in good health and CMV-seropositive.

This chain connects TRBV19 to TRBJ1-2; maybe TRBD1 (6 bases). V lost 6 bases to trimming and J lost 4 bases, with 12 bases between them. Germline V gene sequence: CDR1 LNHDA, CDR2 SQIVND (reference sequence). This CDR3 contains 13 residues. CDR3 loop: CASRGGSIYGYTF. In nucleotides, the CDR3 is TGTGCCAGTAGAGGGGGATCCATCTATGGCTACACCTTC.

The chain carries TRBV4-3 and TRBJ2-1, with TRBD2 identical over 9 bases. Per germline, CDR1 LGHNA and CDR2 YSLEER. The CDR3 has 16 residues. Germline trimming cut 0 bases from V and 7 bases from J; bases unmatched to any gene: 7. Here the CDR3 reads CASSQDLYSGSNEQFF. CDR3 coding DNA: TGCGCCAGCAGCCAAGATCTATATAGCGGGAGTAATGAGCAGTTCTTC.

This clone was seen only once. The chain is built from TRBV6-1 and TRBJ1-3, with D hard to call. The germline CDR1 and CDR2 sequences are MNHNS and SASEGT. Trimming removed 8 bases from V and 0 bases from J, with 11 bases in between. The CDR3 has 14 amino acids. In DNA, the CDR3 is TGTGCCAGCGTCCGGTTGCCCTCTGGAAACACCATATATTTT. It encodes CASVRLPSGNTIYF.

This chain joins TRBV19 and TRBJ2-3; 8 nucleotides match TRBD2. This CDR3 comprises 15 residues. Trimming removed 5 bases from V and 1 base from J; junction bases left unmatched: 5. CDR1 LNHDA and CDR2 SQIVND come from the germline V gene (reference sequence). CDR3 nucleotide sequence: TGTGCCAGTAGTTACCGGGGGGGCCGCACAGATACGCAGTATTTT. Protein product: CASSYRGGRTDTQYF.

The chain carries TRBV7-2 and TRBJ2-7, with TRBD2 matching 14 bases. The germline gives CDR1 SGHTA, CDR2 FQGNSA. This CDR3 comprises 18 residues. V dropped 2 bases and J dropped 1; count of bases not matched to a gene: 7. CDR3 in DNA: TGTGCCAGCAGCTTATTCGGGACTAGCGGGGGCCCATCCTACGAGCAGTACTTC. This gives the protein CASSLFGTSGGPSYEQYF.

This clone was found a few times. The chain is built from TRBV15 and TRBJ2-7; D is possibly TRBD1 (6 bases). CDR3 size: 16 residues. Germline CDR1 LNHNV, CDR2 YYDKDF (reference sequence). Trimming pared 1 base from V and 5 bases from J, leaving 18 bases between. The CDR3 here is CATSRGIGGIKDEQYF. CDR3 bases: TGTGCCACCAGCAGAGGTATAGGGGGAATTAAGGACGAGCAGTACTTC.

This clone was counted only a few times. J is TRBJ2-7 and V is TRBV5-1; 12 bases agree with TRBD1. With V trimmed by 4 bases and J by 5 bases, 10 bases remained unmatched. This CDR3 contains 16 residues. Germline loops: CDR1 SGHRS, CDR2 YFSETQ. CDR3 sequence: CASSQPPGQGADEQYF. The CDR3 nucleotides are TGCGCCAGCAGCCAGCCTCCGGGACAGGGGGCCGACGAGCAGTACTTC.

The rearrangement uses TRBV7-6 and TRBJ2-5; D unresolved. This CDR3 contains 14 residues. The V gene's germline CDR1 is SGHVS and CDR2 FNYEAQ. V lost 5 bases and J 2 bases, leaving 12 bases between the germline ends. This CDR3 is CASSPRAAQETQYF. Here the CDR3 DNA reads TGTGCCAGCAGCCCGCGCGCTGCTCAAGAGACCCAGTACTTC.

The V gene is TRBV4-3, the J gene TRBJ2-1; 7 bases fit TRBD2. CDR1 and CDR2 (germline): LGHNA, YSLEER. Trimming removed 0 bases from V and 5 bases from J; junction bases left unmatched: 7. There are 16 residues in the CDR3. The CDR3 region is CASSQDDGGTHNEQFF. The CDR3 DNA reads TGCGCCAGCAGCCAAGATGACGGGGGGACCCACAATGAGCAGTTCTTC.

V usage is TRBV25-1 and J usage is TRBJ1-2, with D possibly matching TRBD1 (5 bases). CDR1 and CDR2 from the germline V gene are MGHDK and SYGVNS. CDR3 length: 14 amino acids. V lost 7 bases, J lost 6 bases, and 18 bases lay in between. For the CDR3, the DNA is TGTGCCAGCACCTCCGAACGGGGGGGGAATGGCTACACCTTC. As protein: CASTSERGGNGYTF.

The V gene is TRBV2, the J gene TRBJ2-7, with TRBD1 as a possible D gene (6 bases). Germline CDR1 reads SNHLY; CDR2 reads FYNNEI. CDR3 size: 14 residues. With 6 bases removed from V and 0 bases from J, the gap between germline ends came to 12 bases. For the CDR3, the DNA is TGTGCCAGCAGAGGACAGTCCATCTCCTACGAGCAGTACTTC. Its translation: CASRGQSISYEQYF.

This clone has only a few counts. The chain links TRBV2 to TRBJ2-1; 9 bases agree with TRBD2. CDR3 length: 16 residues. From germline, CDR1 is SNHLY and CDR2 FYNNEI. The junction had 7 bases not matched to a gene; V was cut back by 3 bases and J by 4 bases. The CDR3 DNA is TGTGCCAGCAGTGAGGTGCGACTAGCGGTATACAATGAGCAGTTCTTC. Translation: CASSEVRLAVYNEQFF.

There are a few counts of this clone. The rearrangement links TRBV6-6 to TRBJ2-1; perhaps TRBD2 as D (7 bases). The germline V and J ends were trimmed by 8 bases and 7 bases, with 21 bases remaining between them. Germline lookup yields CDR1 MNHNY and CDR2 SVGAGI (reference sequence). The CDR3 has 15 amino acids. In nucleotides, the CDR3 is TGTGCCAGCCCCACTGCGGGGGCGCCCAAGAATGAGCAGTTCTTC. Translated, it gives CASPTAGAPKNEQFF.

CDR3 DNA sequence: TGTGCCAGCAGCCCTCAACCGGGACTAGCGGGAGCTATCCAAGAGACCCAGTACTTC. Its protein product is CASSPQPGLAGAIQETQYF. This chain connects TRBV5-5 to TRBJ2-5; 14 positions agree with TRBD2. Germline V gene lookup returns CDR1 SGHKS and CDR2 YYEKEE (reference sequence). CDR3 length: 19 residues. The V gene end was trimmed by 4 bases and the J gene end by 1 base; junction bases not matched to a gene: 12.

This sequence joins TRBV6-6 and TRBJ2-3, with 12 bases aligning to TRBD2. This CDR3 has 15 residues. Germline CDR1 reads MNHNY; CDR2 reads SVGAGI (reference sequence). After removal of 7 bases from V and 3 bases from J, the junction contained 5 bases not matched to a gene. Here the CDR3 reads CASILAGGNTDTQYF. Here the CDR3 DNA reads TGTGCCAGCATTCTAGCGGGGGGGAATACAGATACGCAGTATTTT.

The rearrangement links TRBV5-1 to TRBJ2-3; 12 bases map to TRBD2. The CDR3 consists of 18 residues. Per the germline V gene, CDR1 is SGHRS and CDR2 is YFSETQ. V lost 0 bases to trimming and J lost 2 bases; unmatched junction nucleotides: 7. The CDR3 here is CASSLAVGLAGLTDTQYF. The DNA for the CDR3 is TGCGCCAGCAGCTTGGCGGTGGGACTAGCGGGCCTCACAGATACGCAGTATTTT.

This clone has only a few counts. The DNA for the CDR3 is TGTGCCAGCAGCCCTATAAATCAGCCCCAGCATTTT. Translating gives CASSPINQPQHF. The rearrangement links TRBV7-9 to TRBJ1-5; no clear D gene. Trimming shortened V by 5 bases and J by 4 bases, and 6 bases separated the two germline ends. The CDR3 is 12 residues long. CDR1 SEHNR and CDR2 FQNEAQ come from the germline V gene (reference sequence).

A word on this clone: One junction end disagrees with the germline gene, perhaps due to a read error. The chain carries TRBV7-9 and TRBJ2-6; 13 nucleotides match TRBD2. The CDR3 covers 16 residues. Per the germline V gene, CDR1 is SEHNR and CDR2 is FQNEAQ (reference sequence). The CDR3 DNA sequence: TGTGCCAGCGGAACTAGCGGGAGGGGTGGGGCCAACGGCCTGACTTTC. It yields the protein CASGTSGRGGANGLTF.